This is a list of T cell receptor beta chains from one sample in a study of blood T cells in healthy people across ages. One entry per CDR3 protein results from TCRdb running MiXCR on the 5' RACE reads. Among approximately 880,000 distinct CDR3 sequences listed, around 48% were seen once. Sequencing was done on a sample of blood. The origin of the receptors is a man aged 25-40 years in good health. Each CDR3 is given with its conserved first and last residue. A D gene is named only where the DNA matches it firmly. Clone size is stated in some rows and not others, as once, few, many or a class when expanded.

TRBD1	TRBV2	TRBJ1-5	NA	TGTGCCAGCAGTCGGGACAGATCTCAGCCCCAGCATTTT	CASSRDRSQPQHF
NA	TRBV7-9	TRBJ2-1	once	TGTGCCAGCAGCTTTTTCCCGGTGCGAGACAATGAGCAGTTCTTC	CASSFFPVRDNEQFF
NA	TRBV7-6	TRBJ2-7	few	TGTGCCAGCAGCCGGGACACTGTCTCCTACGAGCAGTACTTC	CASSRDTVSYEQYF
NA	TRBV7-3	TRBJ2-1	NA	TGTGCCAGCAGCTACCAGACAGACAATGAGCAGTTCTTC	CASSYQTDNEQFF
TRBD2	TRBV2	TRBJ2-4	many	TGTGCCAGCAGCGTGGGACTAGTGGGCAAAAACATTCAGTACTTC	CASSVGLVGKNIQYF
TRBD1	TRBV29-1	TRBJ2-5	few	TGCAGCGTTGACTGGACAGGGTTGGAGACCCAGTACTTC	CSVDWTGLETQYF
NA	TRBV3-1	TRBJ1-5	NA	TGTGCCAGCAGCCAAGGACAGAGCTTTAGCAATCAGCCCCAGCATTTT	CASSQGQSFSNQPQHF
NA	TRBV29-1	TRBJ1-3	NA	TGCAGCGTTGAAATCGGAGGAGTCCCTGGAAACACCATATATTTT	CSVEIGGVPGNTIYF
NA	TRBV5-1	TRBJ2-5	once	TGCGCCAGCAGCTTGGCCGCCAGGGGAAAGGGAGAGACCCAGTACTTC	CASSLAARGKGETQYF
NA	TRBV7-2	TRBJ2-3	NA	TGTGCCAGCAGGATACGGGGTACTAGCACAGATACGCAGTATTTT	CASRIRGTSTDTQYF
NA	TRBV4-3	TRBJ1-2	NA	TGCGCCAGCGGCCAAGGCGGCCTCTATGGCTACACCTTC	CASGQGGLYGYTF
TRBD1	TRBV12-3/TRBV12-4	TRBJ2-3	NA	TGTGCCAGCAGTTACAGACAGGGGGTAACATCGAATACGCAGTATTTT	CASSYRQGVTSNTQYF
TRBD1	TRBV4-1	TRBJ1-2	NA	TGCGCCAGCAGCCAAACGACAGGGGATAACTATGGCTACACCTTC	CASSQTTGDNYGYTF
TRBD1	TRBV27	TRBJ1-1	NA	TGTGCCAGCTCCAAAATCCAGACAGGGAAGGGACGCACTGAAGCTTTCTTT	CASSKIQTGKGRTEAFF
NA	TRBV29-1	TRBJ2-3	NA	TGCAGCTTAAGGACCGACCTTTCCACAGATACGCAGTATTTT	CSLRTDLSTDTQYF
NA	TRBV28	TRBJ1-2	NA	TGTGCCAGCAGTTACCGGGGCAGGGAATCAATTGGCTACACCTTC	CASSYRGRESIGYTF
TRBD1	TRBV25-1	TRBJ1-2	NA	TGTGCCAGCAGTGCCCCCGGCGGGACAGGACGTGGCTACACCTTC	CASSAPGGTGRGYTF
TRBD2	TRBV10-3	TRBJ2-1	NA	TGTGCCATCAGTGGAAGCGGGGGGAGGAACAATGAGCAGTTCTTC	CAISGSGGRNNEQFF
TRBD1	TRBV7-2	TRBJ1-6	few	TGTGCCAGCAGCTCGGACGGGACAGGGAATTCACCCCTCCACTTT	CASSSDGTGNSPLHF
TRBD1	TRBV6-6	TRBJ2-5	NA	TGTGCCAGCACCCGGACAGGGGAAGAAGAGACCCAGTACTTC	CASTRTGEEETQYF
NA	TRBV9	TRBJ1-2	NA	TGTGCCAGCAGCGACCATGTCAGGGGTCCCGATGGCTACACCTTC	CASSDHVRGPDGYTF
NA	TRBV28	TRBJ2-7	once	TGTGCCAGTAGAGGGACGGCGACATCCTACGAGCAGTACTTC	CASRGTATSYEQYF
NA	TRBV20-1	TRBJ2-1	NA	TGCAGTGTTTCGGACCCAGGAGGGTACAATGAGCAGTTCTTC	CSVSDPGGYNEQFF
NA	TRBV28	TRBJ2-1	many	TGTGCCAGCCGCTTTTCGTCGGCGGGCAATGAGCAGTTCTTC	CASRFSSAGNEQFF
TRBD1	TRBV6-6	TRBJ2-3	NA	TGTGCCAGCAGTCCCGGGACAGCCGCCTATACGCAGTATTTT	CASSPGTAAYTQYF
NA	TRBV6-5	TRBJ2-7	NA	TGTGCCAGCAGTTACGGTGTAGCGGGACAGGGCCACGAGCAGTACTTC	CASSYGVAGQGHEQYF
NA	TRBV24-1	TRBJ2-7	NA	TGTGCCACCAGTGCTGGCTACGAGCAGTACTTC	CATSAGYEQYF
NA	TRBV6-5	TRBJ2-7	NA	TGTGCCAGCAGTTACGGAGCAGGATACGATGAGCAGTACTTC	CASSYGAGYDEQYF
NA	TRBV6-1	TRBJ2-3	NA	TGTGCCAGCAGTAGGGGTGATGGGGGAGATACGCAGTATTTT	CASSRGDGGDTQYF
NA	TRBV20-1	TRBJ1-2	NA	TGCAGTGCTAGAGACCCGTCCAGGGTGGGCTATGGCTACACCTTC	CSARDPSRVGYGYTF
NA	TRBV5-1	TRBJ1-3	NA	TGCGCCAGCAGCGCCTACAGGGCCACCTCTGGAAACACCATATATTTT	CASSAYRATSGNTIYF
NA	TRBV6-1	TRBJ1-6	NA	TGTGCCAGCAGCGTAGCGGCAGGGGCCAATTCACCCCTCCACTTT	CASSVAAGANSPLHF
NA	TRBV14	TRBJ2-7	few	TGTGCCAGCAGCCAAGACGAAGGCTGGGAGCAGTACTTC	CASSQDEGWEQYF
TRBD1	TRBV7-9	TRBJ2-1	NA	TGTGCCAGCAGCCTAAGACCCGGGACAGGGAGGTACAATGAGCAGTTCTTC	CASSLRPGTGRYNEQFF
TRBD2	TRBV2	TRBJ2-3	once	TGTGCCAGCAGTTTCTCGACTAGCGGGGGAACAGATACGCAGTATTTT	CASSFSTSGGTDTQYF
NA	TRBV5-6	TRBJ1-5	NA	TGTGCCAGCAGCTTGGCCAACGGCGCGGCGAATCAGCCCCAGCATTTT	CASSLANGAANQPQHF
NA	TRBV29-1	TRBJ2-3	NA	TGCAGCGTTGATCGGGTTCGGCGCGGGAGCACAGATACGCAGTATTTT	CSVDRVRRGSTDTQYF
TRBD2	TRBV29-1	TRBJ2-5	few	TGCAGCGTTACTACTAGCGGGGGGGTTCAAGAGACCCAGTACTTC	CSVTTSGGVQETQYF
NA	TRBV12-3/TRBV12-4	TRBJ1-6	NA	TGTGCCAGCAGCGCGTTACAGTCCCATTCACCCCTCCACTTT	CASSALQSHSPLHF
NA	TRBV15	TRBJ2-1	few	TGTGCCACCAGCAGAGAAAGAGTGGTCGACAATGAGCAGTTCTTC	CATSRERVVDNEQFF
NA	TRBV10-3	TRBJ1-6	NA	TGTGCCATCAGTGAGTCGGAAGCAGTCAATTCACCCCCCCACTTT	CAISESEAVNSPPHF
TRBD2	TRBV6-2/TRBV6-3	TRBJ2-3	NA	TGTGCCAGCAACCTAGCGGAATTCCCCTCCGATACGCAGTATTTT	CASNLAEFPSDTQYF
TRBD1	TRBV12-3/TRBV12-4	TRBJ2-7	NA	TGTGCCAGCAGCACAGGGGGCTACGACGAGCAGTACTTC	CASSTGGYDEQYF
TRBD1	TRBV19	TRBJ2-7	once	TGTGCCAGTAGTGGGACAGCAAGCAATGAGCAGTACTTC	CASSGTASNEQYF
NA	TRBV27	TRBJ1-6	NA	TGTGCCAGCAGTTTGCCCTATTCACCCCTCCACTTT	CASSLPYSPLHF
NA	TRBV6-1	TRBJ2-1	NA	TGTGCCAGCAGTGAAGCGGGGACATTGCAGTTCTTC	CASSEAGTLQFF
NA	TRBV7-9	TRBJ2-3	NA	TGTGCCAGCAGGAATCCTGAAAGCACAGATACGCAGTATTTT	CASRNPESTDTQYF
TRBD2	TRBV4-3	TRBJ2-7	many	TGCGCCAGCAGCCCTTCACTAGCGGGGTGGGACGAGCAGTACTTC	CASSPSLAGWDEQYF
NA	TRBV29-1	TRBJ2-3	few	TGCAGCGTGATATTGGTGGGTGCAGATACGCAGTATTTT	CSVILVGADTQYF
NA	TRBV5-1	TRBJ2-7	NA	TGCGCCAGCAGACGGACAGAGGCCTACGAGCAGTGCTTC	CASRRTEAYEQCF
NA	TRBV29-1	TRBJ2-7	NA	TGCAGCGAAACGGTGGGGGTCGAGCAGTACTTC	CSETVGVEQYF